What follows are 32 T cell receptor beta chains derived from one specimen sequenced in a study of human T cells and chemical hapten exposure. TCRdb passed the RACE reads through MiXCR, listing each CDR3 protein once. This sample has about 50,000 distinct CDR3 sequences, with just under 10% found just once. The time point was: patch test 2, 6 weeks after DPC sensitization. This sample's treatment: therapeutic diphenylcyclopropenone sensitization with weekly scalp DPC. The sample in question was whole blood, obtained in connection with sensitization to the hapten diphenylcyclopropenone (DPC). Receptors originate from a woman aged 45-60 years with alopecia areata. Some clones in this sample may be carry-over from other donors' samples.

This clonotype was found many times. The V gene is TRBV5-1, the J gene TRBJ1-2; D remains ambiguous. The germline V gene has CDR1 SGHRS and CDR2 YFSETQ. V was shortened by 0 bases and J by 8 bases, with 14 bases between the two germline ends. This CDR3 is 14 amino acids long. The CDR3 DNA reads TGCGCCAGCAGCTTGGATCCCTTCCAGAGGGGCTACACCTTC. Its protein is CASSLDPFQRGYTF.

The chain links TRBV28 to TRBJ1-2; no firm D call. The CDR3 has 14 amino acids. Germline CDR1 reads MDHEN; CDR2 reads SYDVKM. Deletions cut 6 bases from V and 0 bases from J, with 11 bases between. As DNA, the CDR3 is TGTGCCAGCAGCCCAGCGAGGGCTAACTATGGCTACACCTTC. Encoded protein: CASSPARANYGYTF.

The sample holds a few counts of this clonotype. The chain recombines TRBV12-3 or TRBV12-4 with TRBJ2-7, with D maybe TRBD2 (5 bases). The CDR3 runs 12 residues. Trimming removed 7 bases from V and 2 bases from J, with 9 bases in between. The CDR3 loop is CASTYGTYEQYF. In DNA form, the CDR3 reads TGTGCCAGCACCTACGGGACCTACGAGCAGTACTTC.

The table lists this clonotype with many counts. The V gene is TRBV14, the J gene TRBJ1-1; 9 bases are shared with TRBD1. Germline V gene lookup returns CDR1 SGHDN and CDR2 FVKESK. The length of the CDR3 is 12 residues. J lost 8 bases, V lost 2 bases, and 0 bases had no gene match. CDR3 loop: CASSQTGGEAFF. DNA of the CDR3: TGTGCCAGCAGCCAAACAGGGGGCGAAGCTTTCTTT. The whole variable domain, remainder taken from reference TRBV14 and TRBJ1-1, is EAGVTQFPSHSVIEKGQTVTLRCDPISGHDNLYWYRRVMGKEIKFLLHFVKESKQDESGMPNNRFLAERTGGTYSTLKVQPAELEDSGVYFCASSQTGGEAFFGQGTRLTVV.

This clonotype has just a few counts. J is TRBJ2-5 and V is TRBV11-2; 13 nucleotides line up with TRBD2. The CDR3 sequence is 14 residues long. The V gene's germline CDR1 is SGHAT and CDR2 FQNNGV. V lost 5 bases, J lost 5 bases, and 2 bases stayed unmatched. The CDR3 DNA reads TGTGCCAGCAGCCGGACTAGCGGGAGCGAGACCCAGTACTTC. Translating gives CASSRTSGSETQYF.

The chain employs TRBV7-9 and TRBJ2-1; 7 positions agree with TRBD2. J lost 4 bases, V lost 5 bases, and 5 bases had no gene match. Germline loops: CDR1 SEHNR, CDR2 FQNEAQ (reference sequence). CDR3 length: 14 residues. DNA of the CDR3: TGTGCCAGCAGCCTAACTAGCGTGTACAATGAGCAGTTCTTC. This sequence encodes CASSLTSVYNEQFF.

There are many counts of this clonotype. This chain links TRBV29-1 with TRBJ2-1; D is unresolved. V lost 4 bases and J 0 bases, leaving 16 bases between the germline ends. The CDR3 loop spans 16 amino acids. Germline V CDR1 and CDR2: SQVTM, ANQGSEA. The CDR3 protein is CSVAGSDATSYNEQFF. Written as DNA, the CDR3 is TGCAGCGTTGCCGGATCCGACGCCACCTCCTACAATGAGCAGTTCTTC.

The sample holds many counts of this clonotype. V and J are TRBV11-2 and TRBJ1-1; D gene unclear. The germline V and J ends were trimmed by 1 base and 1 base, with 4 bases remaining between them. This CDR3 is 13 amino acids long. Germline V CDR1 and CDR2: SGHAT, FQNNGV. The CDR3 DNA follows: TGTGCCAGCAGCTTAGCCAGGAACACTGAAGCTTTCTTT. Protein sequence: CASSLARNTEAFF.

This clonotype occurred many times. The chain joins TRBV12-3 or TRBV12-4 to TRBJ1-1; a weak D match, TRBD1 (6 bases). V was clipped by 3 bases and J by 5 bases, with 13 bases between them. There are 14 residues in the CDR3. This CDR3 is CASSLLQGVTEAFF. The DNA for the CDR3 is TGTGCCAGCAGTTTGTTACAGGGAGTTACTGAAGCTTTCTTT.

This clonotype appeared many times. The V and J genes are TRBV6-5 and TRBJ2-2; D is undetermined. The CDR3 loop spans 12 amino acids. Trimming cost V 5 bases and J 1 base, with 2 bases left between them. Germline assignment: CDR1 MNHEY and CDR2 SVGAGI. CDR3 protein: CASSQNTGELFF. CDR3 sequence (DNA): TGTGCCAGCAGTCAGAACACCGGGGAGCTGTTTTTT.

This clonotype occurred a few times. The chain uses TRBV5-1 and TRBJ2-3; a weak D match, TRBD1 (7 bases). Trimming left V 5 bases short and J 3 bases short, with 13 bases between. The CDR3 runs 14 residues. In germline, CDR1 is SGHRS, CDR2 YFSETQ. CDR3 coding DNA: TGCGCCAGCAGTAGACAGGGAGGAACAGATACGCAGTATTTT. Translation: CASSRQGGTDTQYF.

This clonotype was seen more than once but under ten times. The V and J genes are TRBV7-9 and TRBJ2-5, with TRBD2 matching 9 bases. The CDR3 runs to 19 residues. The germline gives CDR1 SEHNR, CDR2 FQNEAQ (reference sequence). V lost 5 bases to trimming and J lost 1 base; unmatched junction nucleotides: 17. CDR3 loop: CASSHGRVAGARFQETQYF. DNA for the CDR3: TGTGCCAGCAGCCACGGGAGAGTAGCGGGGGCCCGATTCCAAGAGACCCAGTACTTC.

The chain links TRBV28 to TRBJ2-7; 9 bases align to TRBD1. CDR1 and CDR2 (germline): MDHEN, SYDVKM. CDR3 size: 15 residues. Trimming at V came to 5 bases and at J to 4 bases, leaving 9 bases not matched to a gene. The CDR3 is CASSMGDRASYEQYF. CDR3 DNA: TGTGCCAGCAGTATGGGGGACAGGGCTTCGTACGAGCAGTACTTC. Full variable domain (remainder filled in from reference TRBV28 and TRBJ2-7): DVKVTQSSRYLVKRTGEKVFLECVQDMDHENMFWYRQDPGLGLRLIYFSYDVKMKEKGDIPEGYSVSREKKERFSLILESASTNQTSMYLCASSMGDRASYEQYFGPGTRLTVT.

There are a few counts of this clonotype. V is TRBV6-6 and J is TRBJ1-1; 8 positions match TRBD1. J lost 0 bases, V lost 5 bases, and 8 bases had no gene match. Germline CDR1 reads MNHNY; CDR2 reads SVGAGI (reference sequence). There are 16 residues in the CDR3. DNA of the CDR3: TGTGCCAGCAGTGAGTCCCGGGACAGGATGAACACTGAAGCTTTCTTT. This codes for CASSESRDRMNTEAFF.

This clonotype was counted only a few times. The V and J genes are TRBV29-1 and TRBJ2-5, with a possible D match to TRBD1 (7 bases). The V gene lost 7 bases and the J gene lost 0 bases, with 12 bases spanning the gap. Germline lookup yields CDR1 SQVTM and CDR2 ANQGSEA. The CDR3 covers 13 residues. The chain's CDR3 is CSAGGQNQETQYF. The DNA of the CDR3 is TGCAGCGCCGGGGGACAGAACCAAGAGACCCAGTACTTC.

This chain joins TRBV29-1 and TRBJ2-2; weak D call: TRBD2 (5 bases). V lost 6 bases and J 0 bases, leaving 11 bases between the germline ends. Germline V gene sequence: CDR1 SQVTM, CDR2 ANQGSEA. The CDR3 sequence is 14 residues long. This CDR3 reads CSVRAASNTGELFF. The CDR3 DNA sequence: TGCAGCGTCCGAGCGGCCTCGAACACCGGGGAGCTGTTTTTT.

This clonotype was counted ten times or more. The genes are TRBV29-1 and TRBJ2-5; D uncertain. The V and J ends lost 6 bases and 2 bases respectively, with 10 bases between them. The CDR3 covers 12 residues. The germline gives CDR1 SQVTM, CDR2 ANQGSEA. The CDR3 loop is CSVSLPQETQYF. The CDR3 nucleotides are TGCAGCGTGTCCCTTCCTCAAGAGACCCAGTACTTC. The variable domain in full, with the rest retrieved from reference TRBV29-1 and TRBJ2-5, is SAVISQKPSRDICQRGTSLTIQCQVDSQVTMMFWYRQQPGQSLTLIATANQGSEATYESGFVIDKFPISRPNLTFSTLTVSNMSPEDSSIYLCSVSLPQETQYFGPGTRLLVL.

This clonotype was detected a few times. The chain combines TRBV29-1 with TRBJ1-4; D ambiguous. The CDR3 runs to 11 residues. Germline CDR1 is SQVTM and CDR2 is ANQGSEA. Trimming removed 7 bases at V and 8 bases at J, with 11 bases between. The CDR3 DNA follows: TGCAGCGGAACGGTGAGAGAAAAACTGTTTTTT. It is translated as CSGTVREKLFF.

This clonotype occurred a few times. CDR3 sequence reads: CASSQGATEAFF. CDR3 nucleotide sequence: TGTGCCAGCAGCCAGGGAGCGACTGAAGCTTTCTTT. This sequence joins TRBV3-1 and TRBJ1-1; the D is unclear. Trimming removed 3 bases from V and 5 bases from J, with 7 bases in between. CDR1 is LGHDT and CDR2 is YNNKEL in the germline V gene (reference sequence). This CDR3 is 12 amino acids long.

V usage is TRBV6-5 and J usage is TRBJ2-3; D remains ambiguous. Germline V gives CDR1 MNHEY, CDR2 SVGAGI. V lost 4 bases and J 0 bases, leaving 20 bases between the germline ends. CDR3 size: 18 residues. This chain's CDR3 is CASSFSPRHPPSTDTQYF. CDR3 DNA: TGTGCCAGCAGTTTCTCCCCGAGACACCCGCCTAGCACAGATACGCAGTATTTT.

This clonotype was seen at least ten times. V usage is TRBV29-1 and J usage is TRBJ2-5; possibly TRBD2 for D (6 bases). Germline V gives CDR1 SQVTM, CDR2 ANQGSEA. The CDR3 is 12 residues long. V lost 5 bases to trimming and J lost 5 bases, with 12 bases between them. CDR3 DNA: TGCAGCGTTCAGGACTACCCCGAGACCCAGTACTTC. This encodes CSVQDYPETQYF.

This clonotype turned up a few times. Written as DNA, the CDR3 is TGTGCCAGCAGCCCCACACGGGGGAACCAGTACGAGCAGTACTTC. Its protein is CASSPTRGNQYEQYF. The chain uses TRBV12-3 or TRBV12-4 and TRBJ2-7, with a possible D match to TRBD2 (6 bases). With 6 bases removed from V and 4 bases from J, the gap between germline ends came to 19 bases. The CDR3 runs to 15 residues.

The chain joins TRBV6-5 to TRBJ1-5; a possible D gene is TRBD1 (5 bases). Germline V gene data show CDR1 as MNHEY and CDR2 as SVGAGI. Trimming took off 6 bases at V and 3 bases at J, with 9 bases between the two ends. CDR3 length: 13 residues. The CDR3 DNA follows: TGTGCCAGCAGCAAACAGGTCAATCAGCCCCAGCATTTT. It yields the protein CASSKQVNQPQHF.

This clonotype was found many times. At one boundary the junction diverges from the germline segment, which might be a read error. The chain employs TRBV5-1 and TRBJ2-1, with D tentatively TRBD1 (6 bases). The CDR3 is made up of 11 amino acids. Germline CDR1 reads SGHRS; CDR2 reads YFSETQ. As DNA, the CDR3 is TGCGCCAGCAGCTTGGGACAGGTTTCGATCTTC. This sequence encodes CASSLGQVSIF.

This clonotype was counted only a few times. The chain joins TRBV2 to TRBJ1-1; maybe TRBD1 (5 bases). The CDR3 has 15 residues. CDR1 SNHLY and CDR2 FYNNEI come from the germline V gene. V lost 10 bases, J lost 1 base, and 19 bases lay in between. The CDR3 DNA sequence: TGTGCCACAACGGGGGTGGGAGCCGAGAACACTGAAGCTTTCTTT. Amino acids: CATTGVGAENTEAFF.

This clonotype was counted a few times. The rearrangement joins TRBV4-1 to TRBJ1-6; 7 nucleotides align to TRBD1. The CDR3 consists of 15 residues. V lost 5 bases, J lost 7 bases, and 8 bases stayed unmatched. Germline lookup yields CDR1 MGHRA and CDR2 YSYEKL. CDR3 DNA: TGCGCCAGCAGCTCCCGAGGGGACAGCAATTCACCCCTCCACTTT. Protein: CASSSRGDSNSPLHF.

This clonotype was recorded many times. This chain links TRBV10-1 with TRBJ2-3; 7 bases match TRBD1. Losses at the gene ends were 7 bases for V and 0 bases for J; bases not matched to a gene: 7. Per germline, CDR1 WNHNN and CDR2 SYGVQD (reference sequence). The CDR3 has 15 residues. The CDR3 nucleotides are TGCGCCAGCACCGAGGGGACAGCTAGCACAGATACGCAGTATTTT. Translated, it gives CASTEGTASTDTQYF.

The chain couples TRBV28 to TRBJ1-1; D is uncertain. V lost 2 bases and J lost 4, with 17 bases in between. CDR1 is MDHEN, CDR2 SYDVKM, per germline. This CDR3 spans 16 amino acids. This chain's CDR3 is CASSLVPTALSTEAFF. The DNA for the CDR3 is TGTGCCAGCAGTTTAGTGCCCACAGCTCTTTCCACTGAAGCTTTCTTT. Based on the CDR3 plus reference TRBV28 and TRBJ1-1, the full variable domain is DVKVTQSSRYLVKRTGEKVFLECVQDMDHENMFWYRQDPGLGLRLIYFSYDVKMKEKGDIPEGYSVSREKKERFSLILESASTNQTSMYLCASSLVPTALSTEAFFGQGTRLTVV.

The V gene is TRBV18, the J gene TRBJ1-5; TRBD1 is a possible D gene (5 bases). CDR1 and CDR2 from the germline V gene are KGHSH and LQKENI. The V end was cut by 3 bases, the J end by 6 bases, with 9 bases between. The CDR3 extends over 13 amino acids. This chain's CDR3 is CASSPGGIQPQHF. The CDR3 DNA sequence: TGTGCCAGCTCACCGGGGGGAATTCAGCCCCAGCATTTT.

This clonotype was found a few times. The rearrangement uses TRBV28 and TRBJ2-1; D assignment may be TRBD1 or TRBD2 (6 bases each). Deletions cut 6 bases from V and 1 base from J, with 13 bases between. In germline, CDR1 is MDHEN, CDR2 SYDVKM. The CDR3 spans 15 residues. DNA for the CDR3: TGTGCCAGCAGAAAGGGGGGTGGATCCTACAATGAGCAGTTCTTC. Protein sequence: CASRKGGGSYNEQFF.

This clonotype was detected only a few times. This sequence joins TRBV27 and TRBJ2-3, with D maybe TRBD1 (6 bases). CDR3 length: 13 residues. Trimming removed 5 bases from V and 4 bases from J, with 10 bases in between. Germline V gene sequence: CDR1 MNHEY, CDR2 SMNVEV (reference sequence). The CDR3 DNA sequence: TGTGCCAGCAGTCTCGACAGGTCAGATACGCAGTATTTT. Its protein is CASSLDRSDTQYF.

This clonotype came up a few times. The J gene is TRBJ1-1, the V gene TRBV18, with D hard to call. V was shortened by 2 bases and J by 4 bases, with 11 bases between the two germline ends. The CDR3 has 14 residues. Germline V gene sequence: CDR1 KGHSH, CDR2 LQKENI. CDR3 protein: CASSPEFLGTEAFF. The CDR3 DNA reads as TGTGCCAGCTCACCAGAGTTCCTCGGCACTGAAGCTTTCTTT.